The 21 T cell receptor beta chains below were found in one sample sequenced in a study of blood T cells in healthy people across ages. Together with a sample-barcoded 5' primer, a J-beta primer mix was included in a second PCR lasting roughly 7 to 11 cycles. TCRdb re-derived calls from the 5' RACE reads in MiXCR, one entry per CDR3 protein. The table includes 1.5 million to 2 million distinct CDR3 sequences, 40% to 55% detected once. The specimen was blood. All receptors come from a woman aged 40 to 50 in good health.

In its sample, this clonotype was seen a few times. The chain has TRBV7-9 and TRBJ2-1; 8 bases are a match to TRBD1. The germline V gene has CDR1 SEHNR and CDR2 FQNEAQ (reference sequence). The CDR3 has 16 amino acids. The V segment lost 3 bases and the J segment 8 bases; nucleotides outside the gene matches: 12. The CDR3: CASSFIVRQGTDEQFF. In DNA, the CDR3 is TGTGCCAGCAGCTTCATTGTGAGACAGGGGACTGATGAGCAGTTCTTC.

This clonotype was observed a few times. The J gene is TRBJ2-1, the V gene TRBV12-3 or TRBV12-4; 11 bases match TRBD2. The CDR3 extends over 15 amino acids. V gave up 6 bases and J gave up 7 bases; unmatched junction bases: 8. The CDR3 bases are TGTGCCAGCAGATCCCTAGCGGGGGGTCTTAATGAGCAGTTCTTC. Translation: CASRSLAGGLNEQFF.

This clonotype occurred a few times. The chain recombines TRBV25-1 with TRBJ2-5; 7 nucleotides align to TRBD1. The CDR3 is 14 amino acids. Germline V gene lookup returns CDR1 MGHDK and CDR2 SYGVNS. The ends lost 7 bases at V and 2 bases at J; junction bases unmatched: 7. CDR3 coding DNA: TGTGCCAGCACAAAAGGCAGGGGGCAAGAGACCCAGTACTTC. This encodes CASTKGRGQETQYF.

This sequence joins TRBV6-5 and TRBJ2-7; 10 positions match TRBD2. The V gene's germline CDR1 is MNHEY and CDR2 SVGAGI. This CDR3 spans 16 amino acids. With V trimmed by 5 bases and J by 1 base, 8 bases remained unmatched. The CDR3 here is CASSHTGLATSYEQYF. The CDR3 coding sequence is TGTGCCAGCAGTCACACGGGACTAGCGACGTCCTACGAGCAGTACTTC.

The chain has TRBV20-1 and TRBJ1-2, with 7 positions matching TRBD1. The ends lost 4 bases at V and 8 bases at J; junction bases unmatched: 16. The V gene's germline CDR1 is DFQATT and CDR2 SNEGSKA (reference sequence). This CDR3 contains 15 residues. The CDR3 DNA reads as TGCAGTGCTAACGGTGGACAGGCTATGCAAACGGGCTACACCTTC. Translated, it gives CSANGGQAMQTGYTF.

This clonotype was detected only a few times. The rearrangement links TRBV19 to TRBJ1-5; D possibly corresponds to TRBD1 (6 bases). V was shortened by 6 bases and J by 3 bases, with 12 bases between the two germline ends. CDR1 and CDR2 from the germline V gene are LNHDA and SQIVND (reference sequence). The CDR3 covers 14 residues. The CDR3 DNA is TGTGCCAGTAGACACCGGGACAACAATCAGCCCCAGCATTTT. Amino acid sequence: CASRHRDNNQPQHF.

As DNA, the CDR3 is TGTGCCAGCAGCCCGAATGTTTTTGGAAACACCATATATTTT. Protein: CASSPNVFGNTIYF. This sequence joins TRBV7-2 and TRBJ1-3; D uncertain. CDR1 and CDR2 (germline): SGHTA, FQGNSA. The V end was cut by 5 bases, the J end by 3 bases, with 11 bases between. The CDR3 spans 14 residues.

The chain uses TRBV11-2 and TRBJ1-6, with D possibly matching TRBD1 (5 bases). CDR1 and CDR2 (germline): SGHAT, FQNNGV. The CDR3 extends over 12 amino acids. The germline V and J ends were trimmed by 7 bases and 8 bases, with 9 bases remaining between them. CDR3 in DNA: TGTGCCAGCACGGGGGGTGATTCACCCCTCCACTTT. The encoded protein is CASTGGDSPLHF.

With regard to this clonotype: An end of the junction differs from the germline gene, which may be a read error. The V gene is TRBV7-8, the J gene TRBJ2-7; possible D gene TRBD2, 5 bases. The CDR3 contains 15 residues. Germline-derived CDR1 and CDR2 are SGHVS and FQNEAQ. The CDR3 DNA is TGTGCCGGCAGCTTAGAGGACTTTCGATCCTACGAGCAGTACTTC. It codes for CAGSLEDFRSYEQYF.

This clonotype was counted a single time. At one end, the junction sequence differs from germline, possibly due to a read error. This chain uses TRBV29-1 with TRBJ2-6; tentatively, D is TRBD2 (6 bases). The CDR3 covers 14 residues. CDR1 is SQVTM, CDR2 ANQGSEA, per germline. The DNA of the CDR3 is TGCAGCGTTGTCGGGAGCTCTGGGGCCAACGCCCTGACTTTC. It specifies CSVVGSSGANALTF.

This clonotype was seen many times. V and J are TRBV29-1 and TRBJ2-7, with 8 bases lining up with TRBD2. Germline V lookup: CDR1 SQVTM, CDR2 ANQGSEA. V was clipped by 6 bases and J by 2 bases; unmatched bases: 6. CDR3 length: 13 residues. The CDR3 DNA reads as TGCAGCGTCAGACTAGCGAGGCCCTACGAGCAGTACTTC. This sequence encodes CSVRLARPYEQYF.

The chain couples TRBV5-1 to TRBJ2-5, with TRBD1 identical over 9 bases. This CDR3 contains 17 residues. Germline CDR1 reads SGHRS; CDR2 reads YFSETQ. V was pared by 4 bases and J by 4 bases, with 14 bases of the junction left unmatched. DNA of the CDR3: TGCGCCAGCAGCATCACCAAAACCGGGACAGGGTCAGAGACCCAGTACTTC. It specifies CASSITKTGTGSETQYF.

The chain links TRBV20-1 to TRBJ1-1, with D possibly being TRBD1 (5 bases). The V gene's germline CDR1 is DFQATT and CDR2 SNEGSKA (reference sequence). The CDR3 is 14 residues long. Trimming removed 2 bases from V and 1 base from J, with 11 bases in between. DNA of the CDR3: TGCAGTGCTAGAATTCAGGGTAGGAACACTGAAGCTTTCTTT. Its protein product is CSARIQGRNTEAFF.

This sequence joins TRBV3-1 and TRBJ1-2; no firm D call. There are 15 residues in the CDR3. Germline V CDR1 and CDR2: LGHDT, YNNKEL (reference sequence). With 0 bases removed from V and 3 bases from J, the gap between germline ends came to 11 bases. In nucleotides, the CDR3 is TGTGCCAGCAGCCAAGACCGTTGGCAACACTATGGCTACACCTTC. Translation gives CASSQDRWQHYGYTF.

In nucleotides, the CDR3 is TGTGCCAGCAACTACAGGCCCCCGGGTGTGGAGCTGTTTTTT. This codes for CASNYRPPGVELFF. The V and J genes are TRBV7-2 and TRBJ2-2, with a possible D match to TRBD1 (5 bases). This CDR3 region has 14 residues. Per germline, CDR1 SGHTA and CDR2 FQGNSA. V was cut by 7 bases and J by 10 bases, with 19 bases left in between. The full variable domain, in which reference TRBV7-2 and TRBJ2-2 provide the parts outside the CDR3, is GAGVSQSPSNKVTEKGKDVELRCDPISGHTALYWYRQSLGQGLEFLIYFQGNSAPDKSGLPSDRFSAERTGGSVSTLTIQRTQQEDSAVYLCASNYRPPGVELFFGEGSRLTVL.

The table lists this clonotype with many counts. The chain couples TRBV5-1 to TRBJ2-3; unclear D gene. V lost 4 bases and J 10 bases, leaving 16 bases between the germline ends. The CDR3 extends over 13 amino acids. Looked up from germline, CDR1 is SGHRS and CDR2 is YFSETQ. The CDR3 DNA reads as TGCGCCAGCAGCCTGGATCATCTTGGCGCGCAGTATTTT. It is translated as CASSLDHLGAQYF.

The V gene is TRBV27, the J gene TRBJ2-4, with D maybe TRBD1 (5 bases). Germline loops: CDR1 MNHEY, CDR2 SMNVEV (reference sequence). Trimming removed 6 bases at V and 9 bases at J, with 21 bases between. The CDR3 has 15 residues. The CDR3 protein is CASRSRSSGSSIQYF. The CDR3 coding sequence is TGTGCCAGCAGATCACGTTCATCAGGGTCTAGCATTCAGTACTTC.

This rearrangement joins TRBV29-1 to TRBJ1-1; D gene unclear. V lost 6 bases to trimming and J lost 1 base, with 15 bases between them. Per germline, CDR1 SQVTM and CDR2 ANQGSEA. This CDR3 comprises 14 residues. This chain's CDR3 is CSVQGSTGNTEAFF. CDR3 nucleotides: TGCAGCGTCCAAGGGTCCACGGGGAACACTGAAGCTTTCTTT.

CDR3 amino acids: CASSLPMAGGQETQYF. In DNA form, the CDR3 reads TGTGCCAGCAGTTTGCCGATGGCGGGGGGGCAAGAGACCCAGTACTTC. The rearrangement links TRBV28 to TRBJ2-5; 9 nucleotides line up with TRBD2. V lost 3 bases and J lost 2; bases outside the gene matches: 7. Germline CDR1 and CDR2: MDHEN and SYDVKM. The CDR3 extends over 16 amino acids.

This clonotype was observed a handful of times. The V gene is TRBV20-1, the J gene TRBJ2-5; D might be TRBD1 (6 bases). Trimming took 0 bases from V and 4 from J, leaving 12 bases between them. The CDR3 loop spans 14 amino acids. Germline V lookup: CDR1 DFQATT, CDR2 SNEGSKA (reference sequence). The CDR3 sequence is CSARDNRVGETQYF. Here the CDR3 DNA reads TGCAGTGCTAGAGACAACAGGGTGGGAGAGACCCAGTACTTC.

The gene calls are TRBV7-3 and TRBJ1-5, with D unclear. The V and J ends lost 10 bases and 0 bases respectively, with 19 bases between them. The CDR3 contains 16 residues. Germline loops: CDR1 SGHTA, CDR2 FQGTGA. CDR3 amino acids: CAIRRVPSFSNQPQHF. Written as DNA, the CDR3 is TGTGCCATCCGAAGGGTTCCTTCATTTAGCAATCAGCCCCAGCATTTT.